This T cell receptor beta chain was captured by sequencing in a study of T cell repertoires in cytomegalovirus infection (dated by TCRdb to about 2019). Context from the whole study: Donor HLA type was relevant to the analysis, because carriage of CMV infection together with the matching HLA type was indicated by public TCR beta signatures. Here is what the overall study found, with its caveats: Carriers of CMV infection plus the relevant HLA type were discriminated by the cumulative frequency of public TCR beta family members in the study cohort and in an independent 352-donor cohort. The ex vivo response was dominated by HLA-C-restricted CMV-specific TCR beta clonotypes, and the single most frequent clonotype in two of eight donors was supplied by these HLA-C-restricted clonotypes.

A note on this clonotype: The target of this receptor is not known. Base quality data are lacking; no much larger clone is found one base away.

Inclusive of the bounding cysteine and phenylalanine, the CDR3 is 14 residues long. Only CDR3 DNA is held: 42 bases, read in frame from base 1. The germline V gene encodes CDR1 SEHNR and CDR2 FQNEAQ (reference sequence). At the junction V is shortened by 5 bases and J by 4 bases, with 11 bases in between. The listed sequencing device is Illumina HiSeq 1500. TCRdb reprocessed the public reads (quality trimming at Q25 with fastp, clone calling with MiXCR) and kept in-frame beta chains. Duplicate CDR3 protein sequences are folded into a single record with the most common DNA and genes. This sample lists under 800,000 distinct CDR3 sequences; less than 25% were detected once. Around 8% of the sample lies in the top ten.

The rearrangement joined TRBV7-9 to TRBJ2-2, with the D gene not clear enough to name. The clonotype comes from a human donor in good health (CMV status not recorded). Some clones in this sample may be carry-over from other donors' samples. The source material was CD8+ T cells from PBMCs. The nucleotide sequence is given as TGTGCCAGCAGCCCCCGGACGGGCACCGGGGAGCTGTTTTTT. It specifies CASSPRTGTGELFF.